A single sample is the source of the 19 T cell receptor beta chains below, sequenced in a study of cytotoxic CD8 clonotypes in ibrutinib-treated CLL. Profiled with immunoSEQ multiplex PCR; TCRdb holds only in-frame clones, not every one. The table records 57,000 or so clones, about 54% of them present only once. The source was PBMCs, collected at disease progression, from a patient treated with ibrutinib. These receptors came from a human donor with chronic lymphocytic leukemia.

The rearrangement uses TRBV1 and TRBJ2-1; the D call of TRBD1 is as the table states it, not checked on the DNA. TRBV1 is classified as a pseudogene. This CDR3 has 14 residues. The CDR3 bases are TGCACCAGCAGAGGGGTCAGCTCCTACAATGAGCAGTTCTTC. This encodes CTSRGVSSYNEQFF.

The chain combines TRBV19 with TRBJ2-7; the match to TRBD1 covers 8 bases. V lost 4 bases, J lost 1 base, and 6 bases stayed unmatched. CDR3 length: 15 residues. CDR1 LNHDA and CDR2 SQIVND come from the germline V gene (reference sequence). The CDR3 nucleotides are TGTGCCAGTAGTAGCGACAGGGGCGGGTCCTACGAGCAGTACTTC. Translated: CASSSDRGGSYEQYF.

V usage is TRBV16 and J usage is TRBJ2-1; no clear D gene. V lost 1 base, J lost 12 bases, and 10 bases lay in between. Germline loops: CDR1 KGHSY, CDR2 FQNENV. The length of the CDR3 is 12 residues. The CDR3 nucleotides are TGTGCCAGCAGCCAATTTTTACCTTTGCAGTTCTTC. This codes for CASSQFLPLQFF. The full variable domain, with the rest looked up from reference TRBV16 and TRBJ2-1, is GEEVAQTPKHLVRGEGQKAKLYCAPIKGHSYVFWYQQVLKNEFKFLISFQNENVFDETGMPKERFSAKCLPNSPCSLEIQATKLEDSAVYFCASSQFLPLQFFGPGTRLTVL.

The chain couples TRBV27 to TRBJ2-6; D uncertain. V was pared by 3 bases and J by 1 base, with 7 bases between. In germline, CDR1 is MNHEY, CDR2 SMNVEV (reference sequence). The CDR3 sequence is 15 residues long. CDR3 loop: CASSFVASGANVLTF. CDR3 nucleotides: TGTGCCAGCAGTTTTGTGGCTTCTGGGGCCAACGTCCTGACTTTC. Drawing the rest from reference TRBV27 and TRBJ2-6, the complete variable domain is EAQVTQNPRYLITVTGKKLTVTCSQNMNHEYMSWYRQDPGLGLRQIYYSMNVEVTDKGDVPEGYKVSRKEKRNFPLILESPSPNQTSLYFCASSFVASGANVLTFGAGSRLTVL.

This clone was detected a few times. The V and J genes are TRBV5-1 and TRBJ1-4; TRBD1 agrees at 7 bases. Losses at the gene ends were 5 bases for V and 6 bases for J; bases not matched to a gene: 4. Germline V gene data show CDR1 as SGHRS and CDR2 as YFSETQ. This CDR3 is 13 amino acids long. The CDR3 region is CASSRDSDEKLFF. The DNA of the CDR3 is TGCGCCAGCAGTCGGGACAGCGATGAAAAACTGTTTTTT.

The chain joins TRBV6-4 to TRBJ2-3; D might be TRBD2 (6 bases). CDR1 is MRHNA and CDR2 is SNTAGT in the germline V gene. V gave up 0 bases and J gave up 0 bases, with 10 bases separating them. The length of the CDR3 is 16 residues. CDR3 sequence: CASSDSPSVSTDTQYF. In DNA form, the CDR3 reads TGTGCCAGCAGTGACTCGCCTAGCGTTAGCACAGATACGCAGTATTTT.

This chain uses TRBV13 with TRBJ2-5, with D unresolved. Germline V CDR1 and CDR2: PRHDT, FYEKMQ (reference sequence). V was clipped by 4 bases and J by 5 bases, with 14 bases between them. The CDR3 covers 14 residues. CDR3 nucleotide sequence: TGTGCCAGCAGCTCCTTAGGAGCCCGGGAGACCCAGTACTTC. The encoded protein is CASSSLGARETQYF.

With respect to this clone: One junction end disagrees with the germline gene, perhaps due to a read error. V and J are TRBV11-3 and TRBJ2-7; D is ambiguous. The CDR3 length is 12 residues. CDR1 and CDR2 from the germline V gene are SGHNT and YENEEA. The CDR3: CASSTGSSEQYF. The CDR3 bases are TGTGCCAGCAGCACTGGGTCCTCCGAGCAGTACTTC.

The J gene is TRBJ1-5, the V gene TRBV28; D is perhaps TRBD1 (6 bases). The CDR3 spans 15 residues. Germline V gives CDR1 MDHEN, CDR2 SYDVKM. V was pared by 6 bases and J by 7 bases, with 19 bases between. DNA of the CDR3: TGTGCCAGCAGCCTACAGGGTAGTTGGTCCCAGCCCCAGCATTTT. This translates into CASSLQGSWSQPQHF.

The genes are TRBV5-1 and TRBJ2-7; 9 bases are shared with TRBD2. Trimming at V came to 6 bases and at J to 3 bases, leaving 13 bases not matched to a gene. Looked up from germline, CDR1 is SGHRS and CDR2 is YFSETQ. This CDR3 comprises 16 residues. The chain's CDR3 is CASTDGSGGSIYEQYF. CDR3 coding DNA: TGCGCCAGCACCGACGGCAGCGGGGGGTCGATCTACGAGCAGTACTTC.

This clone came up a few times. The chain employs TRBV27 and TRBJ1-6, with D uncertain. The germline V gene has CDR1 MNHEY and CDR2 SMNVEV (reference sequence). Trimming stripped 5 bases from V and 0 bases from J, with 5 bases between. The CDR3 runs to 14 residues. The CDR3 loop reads CASSKSSYNSPLHF. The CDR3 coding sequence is TGTGCCAGCAGTAAGAGCTCCTATAATTCACCCCTCCACTTT.

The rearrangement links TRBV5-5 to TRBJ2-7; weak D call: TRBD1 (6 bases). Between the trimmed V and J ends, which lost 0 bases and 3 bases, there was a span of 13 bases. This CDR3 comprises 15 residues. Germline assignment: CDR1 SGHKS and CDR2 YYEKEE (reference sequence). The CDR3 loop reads CASSLVWSGVYEQYF. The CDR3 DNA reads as TGTGCCAGCAGCTTGGTCTGGTCAGGGGTCTACGAGCAGTACTTC.

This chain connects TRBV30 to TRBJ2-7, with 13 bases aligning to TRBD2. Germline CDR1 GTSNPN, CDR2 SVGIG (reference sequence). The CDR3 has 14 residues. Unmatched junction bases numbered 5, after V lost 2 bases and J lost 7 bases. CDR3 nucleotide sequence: TGTGCCTGGAGTTGGGGACTAGCGGGGCGAGAGCAGTACTTC. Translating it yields CAWSWGLAGREQYF.

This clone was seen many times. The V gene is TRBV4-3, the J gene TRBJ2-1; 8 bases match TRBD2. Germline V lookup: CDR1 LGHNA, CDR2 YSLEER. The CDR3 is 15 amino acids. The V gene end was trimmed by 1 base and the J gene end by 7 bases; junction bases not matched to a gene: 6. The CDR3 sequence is CASSQGTSFTNEQFF. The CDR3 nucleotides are TGCGCCAGCAGCCAAGGGACTAGCTTTACGAATGAGCAGTTCTTC.

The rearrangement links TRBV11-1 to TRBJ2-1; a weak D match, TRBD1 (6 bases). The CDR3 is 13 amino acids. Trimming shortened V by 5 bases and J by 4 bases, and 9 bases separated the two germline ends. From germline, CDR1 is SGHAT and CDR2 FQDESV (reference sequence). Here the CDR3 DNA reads TGTGCCAGCAGCCCCGGACAGTACAATGAGCAGTTCTTC. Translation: CASSPGQYNEQFF.

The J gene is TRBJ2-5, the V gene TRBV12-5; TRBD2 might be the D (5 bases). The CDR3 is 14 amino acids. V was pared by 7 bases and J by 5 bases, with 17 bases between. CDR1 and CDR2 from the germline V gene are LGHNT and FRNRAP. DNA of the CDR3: TGTGCTAGTGCCCCCGGGGTAGCCCGGGAGACCCAGTACTTC. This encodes CASAPGVARETQYF.

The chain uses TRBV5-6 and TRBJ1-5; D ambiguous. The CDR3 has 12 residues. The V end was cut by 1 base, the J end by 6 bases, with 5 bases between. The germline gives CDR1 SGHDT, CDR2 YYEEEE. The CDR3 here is CASSLFSQPQHF. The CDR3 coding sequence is TGTGCCAGCAGCTTGTTCTCTCAGCCCCAGCATTTT.

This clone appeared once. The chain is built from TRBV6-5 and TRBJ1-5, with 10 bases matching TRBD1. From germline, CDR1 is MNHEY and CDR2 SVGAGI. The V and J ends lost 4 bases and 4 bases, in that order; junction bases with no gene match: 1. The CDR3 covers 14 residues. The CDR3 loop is CASSWGQGNQPQHF. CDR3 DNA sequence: TGTGCCAGCAGTTGGGGACAGGGGAATCAGCCCCAGCATTTT.

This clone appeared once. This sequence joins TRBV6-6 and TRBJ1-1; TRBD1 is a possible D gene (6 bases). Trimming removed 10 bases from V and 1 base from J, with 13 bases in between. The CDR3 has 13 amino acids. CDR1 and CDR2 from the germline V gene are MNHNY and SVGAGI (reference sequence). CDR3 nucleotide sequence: TGTGCCACCGTTAGAGGGGGGAACACTGAAGCTTTCTTT. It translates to CATVRGGNTEAFF.